This T cell receptor beta chain was found in a study of blood T cell repertoires in COVID-19. Looking at the study overall: Researchers got acute and convalescent COVID-19 samples from the United States, Italy and Spain.

CDR1 is SGHTS and CDR2 is YDEGEE in the germline V gene. The ends were cut back, 2 bases at V and 7 bases at J, with 15 bases in the middle. This CDR3 is built from 15 residues. The data were produced by immunoSEQ multiplex PCR, yet TCRdb's version contains in-frame clones alone and is incomplete. Of hundreds of thousands of clones listed, around 85% are singletons. Participants spanned ages about 18 to 100 years and resided in over 20 US areas. Clinical histories supplied by participants themselves formed the basis of cohort assignment. The origin of this receptor is a woman aged 25-40 years who had been exposed to COVID-19. The chain has TRBV5-8 and TRBJ1-4; unclear D gene. The specimen sequenced was PBMCs or T cells enriched from blood (not recorded which). CDR3 in amino acids: CASSFSYVRGEKLFF. CDR3 DNA sequence: TGTGCCAGCAGCTTTTCGTACGTCAGAGGTGAAAAACTGTTTTTT.